This T cell receptor beta chain was obtained from a study of graft-versus-host responses after intestinal transplantation. The overall study: Grafts that recipients had were multivisceral, liver-intestinal, or isolated intestinal transplants. For two to three years after anti-thymocyte globulin induction, all recipients took tacrolimus and steroids.

With 1 base clipped from V and 5 bases from J, the junction kept 17 bases outside the gene matches. Germline assignment: CDR1 PRHDT and CDR2 FYEKMQ (reference sequence). This CDR3 spans 20 amino acids. General observations from the study: Ileal or blood samples showed some GvH clones first, and such clones were also found in recipient marrow. High graft-versus-host to host-versus-graft clonal ratios were seen in allografts of patients with graft-donor T cell macrochimerism.

Worth noting for this clone: The antigen remains undetermined.

The table came from immunoSEQ multiplex PCR; TCRdb's copy has only in-frame clones and leaves some out. The sample lists just over 40,000 clones; roughly 95% were seen once. This chain connects TRBV13 to TRBJ2-1; TRBD2 matches 10 bases. The clonotype originates from a human donor who was the organ donor for an intestinal transplant. The source material was unstimulated CD8+ T cells sorted from spleen or lymph node cells, sampled before transplant. The CDR3 DNA follows: TGTGCCAGCAGCTTAGCGGTGCGCCTAGCGGGGGCCTCCGGGGACAATGAGCAGTTCTTC. Translated: CASSLAVRLAGASGDNEQFF. The variable domain in full, completed from reference TRBV13 and TRBJ2-1, reads AAGVIQSPRHLIKEKRETATLKCYPIPRHDTVYWYQQGPGQDPQFLISFYEKMQSDKGSIPDRFSAQQFSDYHSELNMSSLELGDSALYFCASSLAVRLAGASGDNEQFFGPGTRLTVL.